Given below is one TCR beta chain in context. Its antigen is currently unknown. J was trimmed by 6 bases and V by 2 bases; bases with no gene match: 7. CDR1 is KGHSH, CDR2 LQKENI, per germline. The CDR3 loop spans 16 amino acids. The repertoire was sequenced with immunoSEQ multiplex PCR; TCRdb's copy has only in-frame clones and lacks some. The table shows 70,000 to 100,000 clones, with approximately 90% occurring only once. This specimen belongs to a study of OX40 agonist ivuxolimab in advanced cancers. Study-wide context: Of mixed ages from about 23 to 85 and averaging roughly 60 years, the group was roughly 85% male. Points from the study as a whole: Among the lowest levels of clonal expansion were found in partial responders at 0.1-3.0 mg/kg. The work left the antigen specificity of expanded peripheral T cells undetermined.

The rearrangement uses TRBV18 and TRBJ2-3; 11 bases fit TRBD2. This TCR derives from an adult with an advanced solid tumor such as melanoma, head and neck, liver or kidney cancer. The sequenced sample was CD4+ or CD8+ T cells sorted from blood, obtained in a trial of the OX40 agonist ivuxolimab. CDR3 sequence: CASSPGTSGAGDTQYF. DNA for the CDR3: TGTGCCAGCTCACCAGGGACTAGCGGAGCAGGGGATACGCAGTATTTT. The full variable domain, completed using reference TRBV18 and TRBJ2-3, is NAGVMQNPRHLVRRRGQEARLRCSPMKGHSHVYWYRQLPEEGLKFMVYLQKENIIDESGMPKERFSAEFPKEGPSILRIQQVVRGDSAAYFCASSPGTSGAGDTQYFGPGTRLTVL.